This record looks at one T cell receptor beta chain sequence and its context. The antigen remains undetermined. These data belong to a study of CD4 T cells in relation to SARS-CoV-2 and coronaviruses. CD4+ T cells from unexposed donors were obtained before the COVID-19 pandemic (2011-2018). Trimming took off 5 bases at V and 5 bases at J, with 9 bases between the two ends. The CDR3 sequence is 12 residues long. Germline CDR1 and CDR2: PRHDT and FYEKMQ (reference sequence). The method was immunoSEQ multiplex PCR; TCRdb's version includes in-frame clones alone and lacks a portion of them. The sample contains around 56,000 clones, 86% of which appear only once. Broader study findings: The cross-reactivity analysis covered only spike protein, not other viral proteins.

The specimen sequenced was memory CD4+ T cells from PBMCs. The V gene is TRBV13, the J gene TRBJ2-5, with D unclear. This TCR derives from a human donor in good health. The CDR3 is CASSPWSETQYF. CDR3 coding DNA: TGTGCCAGCAGCCCCTGGTCGGAGACCCAGTACTTC.